This passage covers 31 T cell receptor beta chains from one sample sequenced in a study of cytotoxic CD8 clonotypes in ibrutinib-treated CLL. Produced via immunoSEQ multiplex PCR; TCRdb's table is partial and in-frame only. The repertoire holds some 150,000 clones, with approximately 80% as singletons. The sequencing used PBMCs, collected after 24 months of ibrutinib treatment. The source of these receptors is a human donor with chronic lymphocytic leukemia.

CDR3 residues: CASSWGGIEKLFF. The CDR3 DNA is TGTGCCAGCAGCTGGGGGGGTATAGAAAAACTGTTTTTT. The chain recombines TRBV7-8 with TRBJ1-4, with D perhaps matching TRBD1 (5 bases). The V and J ends lost 4 bases and 8 bases respectively, with 11 bases between them. CDR3 length: 13 residues. Looked up from germline, CDR1 is SGHVS and CDR2 is FQNEAQ.

The rearrangement joins TRBV28 to TRBJ2-7, with 10 bases lining up with TRBD2. The CDR3 spans 16 residues. CDR1 and CDR2 (germline): MDHEN, SYDVKM. V lost 5 bases and J lost 4; bases outside the gene matches: 11. The CDR3 is CASSNSPGLASYEQYF. The CDR3 DNA is TGTGCCAGCAGTAACAGCCCGGGACTAGCGTCTTACGAGCAGTACTTC.

Of note for this clone: This sequence is one base from a far larger clone and is likely a read error. The chain couples TRBV6-5 to TRBJ1-1; D call uncertain. This CDR3 is 14 amino acids long. CDR1 is MNHEY and CDR2 is SVGAGI in the germline V gene. This CDR3 is CAISEVWSPTEAFF. As DNA, the CDR3 is TGTGCCATCAGTGAGGTGTGGAGTCCCACTGAAGCTTTCTTT.

This chain connects TRBV6-5 to TRBJ2-7; D is undetermined. CDR1 is MNHEY and CDR2 is SVGAGI in the germline V gene. The V gene lost 8 bases and the J gene lost 5 bases, with 16 bases spanning the gap. The CDR3 has 13 residues. The CDR3 DNA reads TGTGCCAGCGCCCACCCAGTGACCCACGAGCAGTACTTC. Protein product: CASAHPVTHEQYF.

J is TRBJ1-1 and V is TRBV19; D is unresolved. Germline V gene sequence: CDR1 LNHDA, CDR2 SQIVND (reference sequence). This CDR3 contains 12 residues. Trimming removed 1 base from V and 6 bases from J, with 6 bases in between. CDR3 in amino acids: CASSIGVSEAFF. CDR3 DNA sequence: TGTGCCAGTAGTATAGGGGTCTCTGAAGCTTTCTTT.

In this sample, this clone turned up a few times. This CDR3 reads CASSFGLAGEQYF. The CDR3 DNA reads TGTGCCAGCAGCTTCGGATTAGCGGGCGAGCAGTACTTC. The chain links TRBV11-2 to TRBJ2-7; TRBD2 agrees at 7 bases. The CDR3 is 13 residues long. The germline gives CDR1 SGHAT, CDR2 FQNNGV. V lost 3 bases and J lost 6; bases outside the gene matches: 5.

This clone was recorded a few times. The chain employs TRBV18 and TRBJ1-5; TRBD1 matches at 9 bases. V shed 3 bases, J shed 6 bases, and the junction held 3 bases outside the gene matches. Germline V gene sequence: CDR1 KGHSH, CDR2 LQKENI. The CDR3 totals 14 residues. CDR3: CASSPGQGIQPQHF. The CDR3 nucleotides read TGTGCCAGCTCACCCGGACAGGGGATTCAGCCCCAGCATTTT.

This clone was detected many times. This specimen includes other DNA sequences encoding the same CDR3. V and J are TRBV7-9 and TRBJ2-3; D is undetermined. Germline CDR1 is SEHNR and CDR2 is FQNEAQ (reference sequence). V shed 0 bases and J shed 5 bases, with 3 bases lying between them. The CDR3 length is 12 residues. The CDR3, as DNA: TGTGCCAGCAGCTTAGCGCGAGATACGCAGTATTTT. Protein sequence: CASSLARDTQYF. Complete variable domain (other parts from reference TRBV7-9 and TRBJ2-3): DTGVSQNPRHKITKRGQNVTFRCDPISEHNRLYWYRQTLGQGPEFLTYFQNEAQLEKSRLLSDRFSAERPKGSFSTLEIQRTEQGDSAMYLCASSLARDTQYFGPGTRLTVL.

The chain carries TRBV10-3 and TRBJ1-2, with D uncertain. Trimming pared 4 bases from V and 3 bases from J, leaving 9 bases between. CDR1 and CDR2 from the germline V gene are ENHRY and SYGVKD. This CDR3 is 13 amino acids long. This chain's CDR3 is CAISGVEDYGYTF. The DNA for the CDR3 is TGTGCCATCAGTGGGGTGGAAGACTATGGCTACACCTTC.

The rearrangement uses TRBV5-3 and TRBJ1-1, with 9 nucleotides matching TRBD1. TRBV5-3 is noted as an ORF with a role that remains uncertain. The CDR3 covers 15 residues. The V segment lost 4 bases and the J segment 7 bases; nucleotides outside the gene matches: 11. The DNA of the CDR3 is TGTGCCAGAAGCGAAAGGGACAGGGATGGGGTTGAAGCTTTCTTT. Protein product: CARSERDRDGVEAFF.

V gene TRBV6-1 combines with J gene TRBJ2-7; D remains ambiguous. Trimming took off 5 bases at V and 7 bases at J, with 12 bases between the two ends. Germline V lookup: CDR1 MNHNS, CDR2 SASEGT. The CDR3 extends over 12 amino acids. In nucleotides, the CDR3 is TGTGCCAGCAGTCCCCTATGGCGAGAGCAGTACTTC. Residues: CASSPLWREQYF.

The table lists this clone with a few counts. In DNA form, the CDR3 reads TGTGCCAGCAGACGAAAGGACAGAGGTACGCAGTATTTT. Translating it yields CASRRKDRGTQYF. The chain uses TRBV5-6 and TRBJ2-3, with D possibly matching TRBD1 (6 bases). Trimming cost V 5 bases and J 8 bases, with 15 bases left between them. This CDR3 has 13 residues. Germline CDR1 is SGHDT and CDR2 is YYEEEE.

The genes are TRBV6-5 and TRBJ2-2; D gene ambiguous. Trimming stripped 7 bases from V and 6 bases from J, with 6 bases between. Germline lookup yields CDR1 MNHEY and CDR2 SVGAGI. The CDR3 covers 11 residues. CDR3 loop: CASTFAGELFF. The CDR3 DNA is TGTGCCAGCACCTTTGCCGGGGAGCTGTTTTTT.

The chain links TRBV6-5 to TRBJ2-7; tentatively, D is TRBD2 (5 bases). Germline loops: CDR1 MNHEY, CDR2 SVGAGI. V dropped 0 bases and J dropped 1 base, with 13 bases sitting between them. The CDR3 length is 16 residues. The CDR3 region is CASSYSHGERSYEQYF. The CDR3 DNA follows: TGTGCCAGCAGTTACTCGCACGGGGAAAGATCCTACGAGCAGTACTTC.

The rearrangement uses TRBV25-1 and TRBJ2-5, with 7 bases identical to TRBD2. Germline V CDR1 and CDR2: MGHDK, SYGVNS. J gave up 3 bases and V 2 bases, and 6 bases lay outside the gene matches. The CDR3 extends over 15 amino acids. Written as DNA, the CDR3 is TGTGCCAGCAGTGAAGTGGGAGGGGTCGAAGAGACCCAGTACTTC. It yields the protein CASSEVGGVEETQYF.

The chain has TRBV6-4 and TRBJ2-1, with 7 bases that match TRBD2. Germline CDR1 reads MRHNA; CDR2 reads SNTAGT. The CDR3 covers 13 residues. The V segment lost 6 bases and the J segment 9 bases; nucleotides outside the gene matches: 8. The CDR3 DNA reads TGTGCCAGCAGCGGACTAGAGAACAGTGAGCAGTTCTTC. It specifies CASSGLENSEQFF.

The chain carries TRBV7-2 and TRBJ2-7; 11 bases are shared with TRBD1. The CDR3 covers 13 residues. Germline-derived CDR1 and CDR2 are SGHTA and FQGNSA. Trimming removed 5 bases from V and 6 bases from J; junction bases left unmatched: 3. The CDR3 DNA reads as TGTGCCAGCAGCCCTGGGACAGGGGGCGAGCAGTACTTC. Protein product: CASSPGTGGEQYF.

The chain carries TRBV28 and TRBJ2-4, with TRBD2 matching over 7 bases. Losses at the gene ends were 6 bases for V and 5 bases for J; bases not matched to a gene: 16. The CDR3 length is 17 residues. The germline V gene encodes CDR1 MDHEN and CDR2 SYDVKM. The CDR3 coding sequence is TGTGCCAGCAGACCACCCACCGGGGACCGGGGGGAAAACATTCAGTACTTC. It is translated as CASRPPTGDRGENIQYF.

The chain employs TRBV5-5 and TRBJ2-7; 7 bases map to TRBD2. With 9 bases clipped from V and 3 bases from J, the junction kept 9 bases outside the gene matches. Germline CDR1 SGHKS, CDR2 YYEKEE (reference sequence). The CDR3 has 13 residues. The CDR3 bases are TGTGCCACAGGATGGGGGAGGGGCTACGAGCAGTACTTC. This gives the protein CATGWGRGYEQYF.

The chain links TRBV4-3 to TRBJ2-1, with a tentative D call TRBD2 (6 bases). V shed 4 bases and J shed 5 bases, with 15 bases lying between them. Germline values: CDR1 LGHNA, CDR2 YSLEER. This CDR3 has 15 residues. CDR3 region: CASSPTVWGDNEQFF. DNA for the CDR3: TGCGCCAGCAGCCCTACTGTGTGGGGGGACAATGAGCAGTTCTTC.

The count of this clone is one. The chain recombines TRBV7-8 with TRBJ1-2; D unclear. The length of the CDR3 is 14 residues. Germline CDR1 SGHVS, CDR2 FQNEAQ. V was cut by 5 bases and J by 5 bases, with 15 bases left in between. The CDR3 is CASSARGRQYGYTF. In DNA, the CDR3 is TGTGCCAGCAGCGCCCGAGGGCGGCAATATGGCTACACCTTC.

This chain connects TRBV5-4 to TRBJ2-2, with 8 positions matching TRBD2. Germline CDR1 is SGHNT and CDR2 is YYREEE (reference sequence). Germline trimming cut 4 bases from V and 7 bases from J; bases unmatched to any gene: 3. CDR3 length: 13 residues. CDR3 coding DNA: TGTGCCAGCAGCATAGCGGGGAACGGGGAGCTGTTTTTT. Protein sequence: CASSIAGNGELFF. Full variable domain (remainder filled in from reference TRBV5-4 and TRBJ2-2): ETGVTQSPTHLIKTRGQQVTLRCSSQSGHNTVSWYQQALGQGPQFIFQYYREEENGRGNFPPRFSGLQFPNYSSELNVNALELDDSALYLCASSIAGNGELFFGEGSRLTVL.

The chain carries TRBV5-1 and TRBJ2-3, with 9 bases matching TRBD1. This CDR3 has 15 residues. Germline lookup yields CDR1 SGHRS and CDR2 YFSETQ. V lost 3 bases and J lost 1; bases outside the gene matches: 3. CDR3: CASSYRGQGTDTQYF. The CDR3 nucleotides read TGCGCCAGCAGCTACAGGGGGCAAGGCACAGATACGCAGTATTTT. The complete variable domain, with remaining parts taken from reference TRBV5-1 and TRBJ2-3, reads KAGVTQTPRYLIKTRGQQVTLSCSPISGHRSVSWYQQTPGQGLQFLFEYFSETQRNKGNFPGRFSGRQFSNSRSEMNVSTLELGDSALYLCASSYRGQGTDTQYFGPGTRLTVL.

J is TRBJ2-7 and V is TRBV27; possibly TRBD2 for D (6 bases). The CDR3 is made up of 13 amino acids. The germline V gene encodes CDR1 MNHEY and CDR2 SMNVEV (reference sequence). Trimming took 8 bases from V and 7 from J, leaving 18 bases between them. CDR3: CASRLSGRGEQYF. For the CDR3, the DNA is TGTGCCAGCCGGTTGTCGGGTCGGGGGGAGCAGTACTTC.

The chain recombines TRBV4-3 with TRBJ2-7; 8 nucleotides align to TRBD1. Per the germline V gene, CDR1 is LGHNA and CDR2 is YSLEER. Trimming removed 1 base from V and 4 bases from J; junction bases left unmatched: 3. The CDR3 loop spans 14 amino acids. The CDR3 nucleotides read TGCGCCAGCAGCCAAGTCAGGGGGCTGTACGAGCAGTACTTC. Translation: CASSQVRGLYEQYF.

The chain recombines TRBV18 with TRBJ1-2, with unresolved D. This CDR3 region has 13 residues. Per the germline V gene, CDR1 is KGHSH and CDR2 is LQKENI. Trimming pared 0 bases from V and 2 bases from J, leaving 4 bases between. The CDR3 is CASSPPENYGYTF. In DNA, the CDR3 is TGTGCCAGCTCACCACCAGAAAACTATGGCTACACCTTC.

This clone was counted only a few times. The chain links TRBV12-5 to TRBJ2-1; D is uncertain. Germline assignment: CDR1 LGHNT and CDR2 FRNRAP. V dropped 6 bases and J dropped 5 bases, with 8 bases sitting between them. The CDR3 is 12 residues long. The CDR3 bases are TGTGCTAGTGGCGACCCGGACAATGAGCAGTTCTTC. Protein: CASGDPDNEQFF.

This clone was detected only a few times. The chain links TRBV5-1 to TRBJ2-7; the D gene is possibly TRBD2 (5 bases). The germline V gene encodes CDR1 SGHRS and CDR2 YFSETQ. V was shortened by 0 bases and J by 5 bases, with 12 bases between the two germline ends. The CDR3 extends over 14 amino acids. CDR3 sequence reads: CASSLAFGADEQYF. The CDR3 nucleotides are TGCGCCAGCAGCTTGGCTTTTGGAGCGGACGAGCAGTACTTC.

This chain joins TRBV28 and TRBJ2-3; TRBD2 might be the D (5 bases). This CDR3 region has 15 residues. CDR1 MDHEN and CDR2 SYDVKM come from the germline V gene. The V and J ends lost 5 bases and 2 bases respectively, with 14 bases between them. The CDR3 DNA reads TGTGCCAGCAGTCCCGGGGATCGCCTCACAGATACGCAGTATTTT. This translates into CASSPGDRLTDTQYF.

The rearrangement links TRBV19 to TRBJ1-2, with TRBD1 matching 7 bases. The germline CDR1 and CDR2 sequences are LNHDA and SQIVND (reference sequence). This CDR3 spans 13 amino acids. V was clipped by 6 bases and J by 6 bases; unmatched bases: 7. This CDR3 reads CASRMDRLNGYTF. CDR3 sequence (DNA): TGTGCCAGTAGGATGGACAGGTTGAATGGCTACACCTTC.

Only a few counts were recorded for this clone. The rearrangement uses TRBV28 and TRBJ2-7; TRBD1 might be the D (5 bases). Trimming took off 7 bases at V and 7 bases at J, with 14 bases between the two ends. The CDR3 sequence is 12 residues long. Germline V gives CDR1 MDHEN, CDR2 SYDVKM. CDR3 region: CASTKGPNEQYF. The CDR3 DNA sequence: TGTGCCAGCACCAAGGGGCCCAATGAGCAGTACTTC.